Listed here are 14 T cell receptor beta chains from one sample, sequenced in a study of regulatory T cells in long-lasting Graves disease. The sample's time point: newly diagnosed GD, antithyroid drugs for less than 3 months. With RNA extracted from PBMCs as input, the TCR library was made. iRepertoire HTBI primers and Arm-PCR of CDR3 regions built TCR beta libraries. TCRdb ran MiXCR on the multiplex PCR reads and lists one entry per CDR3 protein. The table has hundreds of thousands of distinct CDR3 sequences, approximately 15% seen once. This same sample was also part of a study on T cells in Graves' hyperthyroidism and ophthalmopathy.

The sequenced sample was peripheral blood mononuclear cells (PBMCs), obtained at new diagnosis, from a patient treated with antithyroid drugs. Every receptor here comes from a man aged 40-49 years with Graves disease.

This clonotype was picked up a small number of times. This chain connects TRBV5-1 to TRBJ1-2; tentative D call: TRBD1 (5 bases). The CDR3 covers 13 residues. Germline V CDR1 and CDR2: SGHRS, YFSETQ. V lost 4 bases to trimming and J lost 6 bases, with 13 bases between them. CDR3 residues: CASSGGINHGYTF. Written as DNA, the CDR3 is TGCGCCAGCAGCGGGGGGATAAATCATGGCTACACCTTC.

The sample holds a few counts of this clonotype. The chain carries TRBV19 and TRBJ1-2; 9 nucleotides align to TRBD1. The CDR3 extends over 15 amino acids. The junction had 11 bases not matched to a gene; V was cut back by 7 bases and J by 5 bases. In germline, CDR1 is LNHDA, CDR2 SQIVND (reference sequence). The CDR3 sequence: CASIDTGGRFYGYTF. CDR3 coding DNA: TGTGCCAGTATTGACACAGGGGGCAGGTTTTATGGCTACACCTTC. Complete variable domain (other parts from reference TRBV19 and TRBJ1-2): DGGITQSPKYLFRKEGQNVTLSCEQNLNHDAMYWYRQDPGQGLRLIYYSQIVNDFQKGDIAEGYSVSREKKESFPLTVTSAQKNPTAFYLCASIDTGGRFYGYTFGSGTRLTVV.

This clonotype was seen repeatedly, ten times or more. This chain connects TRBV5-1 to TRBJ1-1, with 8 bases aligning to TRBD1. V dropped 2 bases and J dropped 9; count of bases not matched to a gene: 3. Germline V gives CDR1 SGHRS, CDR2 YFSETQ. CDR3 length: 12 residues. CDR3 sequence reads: CASSFRQGKAFF. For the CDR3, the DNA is TGCGCCAGCAGCTTCCGACAGGGGAAAGCTTTCTTT.

DNA for the CDR3: TGTGCCAGCAGTCCCGCCAACACAGATACGCAGTATTTT. Translating it yields CASSPANTDTQYF. The chain links TRBV28 to TRBJ2-3; no firm D call. Germline V gene data show CDR1 as MDHEN and CDR2 as SYDVKM. CDR3 length equals 13 residues. The V gene lost 5 bases and the J gene lost 2 bases, with 8 bases spanning the gap. Drawing the rest from reference TRBV28 and TRBJ2-3, the complete variable domain is DVKVTQSSRYLVKRTGEKVFLECVQDMDHENMFWYRQDPGLGLRLIYFSYDVKMKEKGDIPEGYSVSREKKERFSLILESASTNQTSMYLCASSPANTDTQYFGPGTRLTVL.

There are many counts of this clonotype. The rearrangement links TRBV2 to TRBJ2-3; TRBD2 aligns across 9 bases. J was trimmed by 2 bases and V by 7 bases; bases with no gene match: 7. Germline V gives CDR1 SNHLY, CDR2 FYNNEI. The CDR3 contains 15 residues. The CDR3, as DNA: TGTGCCAGCACGGGAGCGGGGGGTTACACAGATACGCAGTATTTT. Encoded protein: CASTGAGGYTDTQYF.

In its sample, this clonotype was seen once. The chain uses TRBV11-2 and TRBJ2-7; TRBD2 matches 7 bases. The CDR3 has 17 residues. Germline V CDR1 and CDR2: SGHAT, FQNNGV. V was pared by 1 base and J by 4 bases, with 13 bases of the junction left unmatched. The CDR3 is CASSLVRRRGGAYEQYF. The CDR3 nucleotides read TGTGCCAGCAGCTTAGTAAGGCGCCGCGGGGGAGCATACGAGCAGTACTTC. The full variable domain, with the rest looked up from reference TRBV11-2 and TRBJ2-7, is EAGVAQSPRYKIIEKRQSVAFWCNPISGHATLYWYQQILGQGPKLLIQFQNNGVVDDSQLPKDRFSAERLKGVDSTLKIQPAKLEDSAVYLCASSLVRRRGGAYEQYFGPGTRLTVT.

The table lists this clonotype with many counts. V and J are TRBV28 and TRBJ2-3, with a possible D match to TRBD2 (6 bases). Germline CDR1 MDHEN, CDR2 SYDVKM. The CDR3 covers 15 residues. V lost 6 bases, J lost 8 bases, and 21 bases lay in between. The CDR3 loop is CASSPVRAGLGTQYF. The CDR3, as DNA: TGTGCCAGCAGCCCCGTCCGCGCGGGGTTAGGTACGCAGTATTTT. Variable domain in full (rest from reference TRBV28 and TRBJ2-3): DVKVTQSSRYLVKRTGEKVFLECVQDMDHENMFWYRQDPGLGLRLIYFSYDVKMKEKGDIPEGYSVSREKKERFSLILESASTNQTSMYLCASSPVRAGLGTQYFGPGTRLTVL.

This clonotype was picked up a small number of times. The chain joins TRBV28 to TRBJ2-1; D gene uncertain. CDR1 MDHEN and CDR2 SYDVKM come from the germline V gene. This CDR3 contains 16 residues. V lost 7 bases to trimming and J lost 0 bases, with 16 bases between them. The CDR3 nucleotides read TGTGCCAGCAACCTCCAAGACCAGAGCTCCTACAATGAGCAGTTCTTC. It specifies CASNLQDQSSYNEQFF.

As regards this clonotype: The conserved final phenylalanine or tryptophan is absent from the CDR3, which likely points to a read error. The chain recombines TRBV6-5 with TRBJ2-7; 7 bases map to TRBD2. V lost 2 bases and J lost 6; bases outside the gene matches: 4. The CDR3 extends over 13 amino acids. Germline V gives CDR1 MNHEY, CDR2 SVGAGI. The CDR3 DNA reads TGTGCCAGCAGTTACGGACTAGTGTGCGAGCAGTACTAC. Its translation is CASSYGLVCEQYY.

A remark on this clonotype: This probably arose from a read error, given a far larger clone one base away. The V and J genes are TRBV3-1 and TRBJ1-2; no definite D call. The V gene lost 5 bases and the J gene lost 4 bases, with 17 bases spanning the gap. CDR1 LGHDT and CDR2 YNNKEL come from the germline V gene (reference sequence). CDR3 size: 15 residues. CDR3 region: CASSYGGSEIYGYTF. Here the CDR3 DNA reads TGTGCCAGCAGCTATGGAGGCTCCGAAATCTATGGCTACACCTTC. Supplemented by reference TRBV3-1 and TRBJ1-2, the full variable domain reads DTAVSQTPKYLVTQMGNDKSIKCEQNLGHDTMYWYKQDSKKFLKIMFSYNNKELIINETVPNRFSPKSPDKAHLNLHINSLELGDSAVYFCASSYGGSEIYGYTFGSGTRLTVV.

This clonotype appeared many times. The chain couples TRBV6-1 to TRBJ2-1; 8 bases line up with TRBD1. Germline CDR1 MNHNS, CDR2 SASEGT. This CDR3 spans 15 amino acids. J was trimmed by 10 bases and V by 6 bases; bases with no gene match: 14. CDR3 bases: TGTGCCAGCAGATTAAGCATGGCAGGGGGCCAAGAGCAGTTCTTC. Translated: CASRLSMAGGQEQFF.

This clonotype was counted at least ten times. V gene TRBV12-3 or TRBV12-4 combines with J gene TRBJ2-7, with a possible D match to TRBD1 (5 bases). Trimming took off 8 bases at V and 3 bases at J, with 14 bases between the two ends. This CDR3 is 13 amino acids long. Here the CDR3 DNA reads TGTGCCAGCGGGGCTTCGACCCACTACGAGCAGTACTTC. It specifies CASGASTHYEQYF.

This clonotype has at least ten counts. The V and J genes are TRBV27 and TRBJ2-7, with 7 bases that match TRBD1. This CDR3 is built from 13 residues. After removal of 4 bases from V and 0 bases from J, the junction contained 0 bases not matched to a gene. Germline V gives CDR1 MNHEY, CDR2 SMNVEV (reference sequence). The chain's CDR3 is CASSWDSSYEQYF. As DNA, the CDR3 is TGTGCCAGCAGTTGGGACAGCTCCTACGAGCAGTACTTC.

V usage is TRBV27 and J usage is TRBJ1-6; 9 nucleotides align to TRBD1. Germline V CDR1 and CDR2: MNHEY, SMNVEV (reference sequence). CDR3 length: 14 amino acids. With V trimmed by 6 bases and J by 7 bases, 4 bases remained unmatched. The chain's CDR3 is CASRRTGANSPLHF. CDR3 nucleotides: TGTGCCAGCAGACGGACAGGGGCAAATTCACCCCTCCACTTT.